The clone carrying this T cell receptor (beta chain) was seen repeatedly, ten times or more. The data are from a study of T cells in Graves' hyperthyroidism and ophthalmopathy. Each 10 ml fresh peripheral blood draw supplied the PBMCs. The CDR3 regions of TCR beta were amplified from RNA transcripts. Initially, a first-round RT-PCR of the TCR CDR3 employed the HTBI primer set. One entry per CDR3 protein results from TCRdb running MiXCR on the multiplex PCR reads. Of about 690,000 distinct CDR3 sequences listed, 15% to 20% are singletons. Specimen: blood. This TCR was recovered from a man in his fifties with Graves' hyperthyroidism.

CDR3 in DNA: TGTGCCAGCAGAGGGGACGGTAACACCGGGGAGCTGTTTTTT. Translated: CASRGDGNTGELFF. The chain uses TRBV14 and TRBJ2-2; the D gene could be TRBD1 or TRBD2 (5 bases each). The V gene lost 6 bases and the J gene lost 2 bases, with 10 bases spanning the gap. The CDR3 totals 14 residues. Germline CDR1 SGHDN, CDR2 FVKESK.